The text below deals with one T cell receptor beta chain. Its matching antigen is unknown. This entry is derived from a study of shared clonotypes between healthy human individuals. The CDR3 runs to 13 residues. V lost 4 bases and J 8 bases, leaving 14 bases between the germline ends. CDR1 is SQVTM, CDR2 ANQGSEA, per germline. Study results and caveats: There were few donors, and this limited the genetic and exposure-history diversity represented.

In replicate PCRs of sorted subsets, about 220 ng DNA, about 30,000 T cell genomes, was used. Measured with immunoSEQ multiplex PCR; TCRdb has only the in-frame clones, and not every one. This sample yields approximately 1.5 million clones, of which approximately 98% are seen a single time; around 0.45% belongs to the top ten. Sequenced material: naive CD4+ T cells sorted from blood. Noted subset: CD45RA+ positively selected. The gene calls are TRBV29-1 and TRBJ1-4; D is undetermined. This sequence was found in a man under 40 in good health. The CDR3: CSVVGPEDEKLFF. Written as DNA, the CDR3 is TGCAGCGTTGTTGGCCCCGAAGACGAAAAACTGTTTTTT.